The clone carrying this T cell receptor beta chain was observed at least ten times. The antigen is unknown. Ophthalmopathy in the donors was of moderate-to-severe activity, with CAS ≥3, NOSPECS ≥4 and duration under 3 months. The authors used Ficoll-Paque density gradient centrifugation to separate PBMCs. The input was around 9 ml of fresh peripheral blood. For repertoire sequencing, the TCR beta CDR3 regions were amplified from RNA transcripts. The workflow started with a first-round RT-PCR run with HTBI primers and then moved on to a second-round multiplex PCR. Via MiXCR, TCRdb re-called the multiplex PCR reads, giving one row per CDR3 protein. Of 600,000 to 700,000 distinct CDR3 sequences in the sample, more than 40% were seen once. The data originate from a study of Graves' ophthalmopathy and Graves' hyperthyroidism. On the study more broadly: Before any treatment, peripheral blood was taken at the initial diagnosis. Notes on the study in general: The model predicted ophthalmopathy progression with about 71% sensitivity and around 72% specificity.

Germline V gene lookup returns CDR1 LNHDA and CDR2 SQIVND (reference sequence). CDR3 length equals 15 residues. V dropped 5 bases and J dropped 5 bases, with 13 bases sitting between them. The TCR was taken from an adult man with Graves' ophthalmopathy. The chain employs TRBV19 and TRBJ1-6, with TRBD1 as a possible D gene (5 bases). Material for sequencing was peripheral blood. In DNA form, the CDR3 reads TGTGCCAGTAGTGCCACAGGCTGGCATAATTCACCCCTCCACTTT. Translated, it gives CASSATGWHNSPLHF.